This entry lists 22 T cell receptor beta chains sequenced from one sample in a study of blood T cell repertoires in COVID-19 (dated by TCRdb to the early 2020s). Library construction relied on the immunoSEQ multiplex PCR assay. TCRdb carries this immuneACCESS record with in-frame sequences only. Its versions omit some clonotypes, under half of them owing to an unresolved V gene in the studies checked, with the rest unexplained. The sample data list tens of thousands of clones, and 65% to 80% of these were observed just once. Jointly, the top ten make up 26% of the sample. The sequenced material came from peripheral blood. The source is a man aged 55 to 70 with active or convalescent COVID-19.

This clone was counted a few times. The J gene is TRBJ2-5, the V gene TRBV18, with D possibly TRBD2 on 5 matching bases. The V and J ends lost 3 bases and 5 bases respectively, with 7 bases between them. Germline loops: CDR1 KGHSH, CDR2 LQKENI. This CDR3 has 12 residues. The CDR3 protein is CASSPTGETQYF. In nucleotides, the CDR3 is TGTGCCAGCTCACCGACGGGGGAGACCCAGTACTTC. The full variable domain, its missing parts supplied by reference TRBV18 and TRBJ2-5, is NAGVMQNPRHLVRRRGQEARLRCSPMKGHSHVYWYRQLPEEGLKFMVYLQKENIIDESGMPKERFSAEFPKEGPSILRIQQVVRGDSAAYFCASSPTGETQYFGPGTRLLVL.

This rearrangement joins TRBV19 to TRBJ1-4; 9 bases match TRBD1. The CDR3 is made up of 15 amino acids. CDR1 is LNHDA, CDR2 SQIVND, per germline (reference sequence). V trimming: 6 bases; J trimming: 5 bases; junction bases outside the gene matches: 7. The CDR3 DNA is TGTGCCAGTAGCAATCCCGGGACAGGGAATGAAAAACTGTTTTTT. Amino acid sequence: CASSNPGTGNEKLFF.

This chain links TRBV7-3 with TRBJ2-5; D gene ambiguous. Trimming shortened V by 5 bases and J by 3 bases, and 10 bases separated the two germline ends. CDR1 and CDR2 (germline): SGHTA, FQGTGA. The length of the CDR3 is 13 residues. The CDR3 region has the DNA TGTGCCAGCAGCGCCAACCGAGAAGAGACCCAGTACTTC. It yields the protein CASSANREETQYF.

J is TRBJ1-2 and V is TRBV5-1; no clear D gene. The CDR3 is 11 residues long. Trimming pared 8 bases from V and 5 bases from J, leaving 10 bases between. Germline loops: CDR1 SGHRS, CDR2 YFSETQ. CDR3 bases: TGCGCCAGTTCGGGCGGGTATGGCTACACCTTC. Translated: CASSGGYGYTF.

This clone came up once. V usage is TRBV28 and J usage is TRBJ1-4, with 7 bases fitting TRBD1. CDR3 length: 15 residues. J was trimmed by 3 bases and V by 5 bases; bases with no gene match: 6. CDR1 and CDR2 from the germline V gene are MDHEN and SYDVKM. The CDR3 DNA reads as TGTGCCAGCAGTCGCCGGGACAGCGCTAATGAAAAACTGTTTTTT. Translating gives CASSRRDSANEKLFF.

This clone was seen only a few times. V is TRBV3-1 (or the pseudogene TRBV3-2) and J is TRBJ1-2, with D hard to call. The germline CDR1 and CDR2 sequences are LGHDT and YNNKEL (reference sequence). V was trimmed by 0 bases and J by 7 bases, leaving 12 bases between them. CDR3 length: 14 amino acids. CDR3 loop: CASSQDYGGAGYTF. The CDR3 DNA sequence: TGTGCCAGCAGCCAAGATTACGGTGGAGCTGGCTACACCTTC.

The chain recombines TRBV25-1 with TRBJ1-5; D call uncertain. V lost 8 bases to trimming and J lost 6 bases, with 5 bases between them. The CDR3 is 10 amino acids. Germline V gene sequence: CDR1 MGHDK, CDR2 SYGVNS. This chain's CDR3 is CASCSQPQHF. The CDR3 DNA reads as TGTGCCAGCTGTAGTCAGCCCCAGCATTTT.

The rearrangement joins TRBV14 to TRBJ2-7; D possibly corresponds to TRBD2 (5 bases). CDR3 length equals 15 residues. CDR1 and CDR2 (germline): SGHDN, FVKESK. The germline V and J ends were trimmed by 0 bases and 5 bases, with 14 bases remaining between them. Here the CDR3 reads CASSQDKLAFHEQYF. CDR3 nucleotide sequence: TGTGCCAGCAGCCAAGATAAGCTAGCATTCCACGAGCAGTACTTC.

The V call is TRBV6-6, the J call TRBJ1-4; possible D gene TRBD1, 6 bases. CDR1 is MNHNY, CDR2 SVGAGI, per germline (reference sequence). This CDR3 region has 16 residues. The V end was cut by 5 bases, the J end by 8 bases, with 21 bases between. CDR3 region: CASSARFGTSSEKLFF. For the CDR3, the DNA is TGTGCCAGCAGTGCCCGTTTCGGGACATCGTCGGAAAAACTGTTTTTT.

V is TRBV3-1 (or the pseudogene TRBV3-2) and J is TRBJ1-1, with 11 bases identical to TRBD1. Losses at the gene ends were 3 bases for V and 3 bases for J; bases not matched to a gene: 0. Germline loops: CDR1 LGHDT, CDR2 YNNKEL (reference sequence). CDR3 length: 14 amino acids. The CDR3 loop is CASSQGQGDTEAFF. In DNA form, the CDR3 reads TGTGCCAGCAGCCAGGGACAGGGGGACACTGAAGCTTTCTTT.

CDR3 amino acids: CSVGEEGTQHF. For the CDR3, the DNA is TGCAGCGTTGGAGAGGAGGGTACCCAGCATTTT. The J gene is TRBJ1-5, the V gene TRBV29-1; D remains unclear. The CDR3 covers 11 residues. Trimming took 4 bases from V and 11 from J, leaving 12 bases between them. Germline CDR1 is SQVTM and CDR2 is ANQGSEA. The whole variable domain, filled in from reference TRBV29-1 and TRBJ1-5, reads SAVISQKPSRDICQRGTSLTIQCQVDSQVTMMFWYRQQPGQSLTLIATANQGSEATYESGFVIDKFPISRPNLTFSTLTVSNMSPEDSSIYLCSVGEEGTQHFGDGTRLSIL.

The chain employs TRBV24-1 and TRBJ2-1, with 10 bases identical to TRBD1. Trimming removed 0 bases from V and 6 bases from J; junction bases left unmatched: 4. CDR3 length equals 16 residues. Per the germline V gene, CDR1 is KGHDR and CDR2 is SFDVKD. In DNA form, the CDR3 reads TGTGCCACCAGTGATTTGGGGACAGGGGATGCCAATGAGCAGTTCTTC. Amino acids: CATSDLGTGDANEQFF.

This chain uses TRBV5-1 with TRBJ2-1, with 8 bases matching TRBD2. The trim removed 4 bases at V and 1 base at J, leaving 1 base unmatched. Per germline, CDR1 SGHRS and CDR2 YFSETQ. This CDR3 has 14 amino acids. The CDR3 DNA reads TGCGCCAGCAGCCCGGGGGGGTCCTACAATGAGCAGTTCTTC. Its protein is CASSPGGSYNEQFF. Full variable domain (outside the CDR3, taken from reference TRBV5-1 and TRBJ2-1): KAGVTQTPRYLIKTRGQQVTLSCSPISGHRSVSWYQQTPGQGLQFLFEYFSETQRNKGNFPGRFSGRQFSNSRSEMNVSTLELGDSALYLCASSPGGSYNEQFFGPGTRLTVL.

The sample holds a few counts of this clone. The chain combines TRBV5-5 with TRBJ2-7, with D possibly being TRBD2 (6 bases). Per germline, CDR1 SGHKS and CDR2 YYEKEE (reference sequence). V gave up 4 bases and J gave up 2 bases, with 13 bases separating them. This CDR3 has 14 residues. CDR3 amino acids: CASSPGLSTYEQYF. Written as DNA, the CDR3 is TGTGCCAGCAGCCCGGGACTTTCCACCTACGAGCAGTACTTC. Full variable domain (remainder filled in from reference TRBV5-5 and TRBJ2-7): DAGVTQSPTHLIKTRGQQVTLRCSPISGHKSVSWYQQVLGQGPQFIFQYYEKEERGRGNFPDRFSARQFPNYSSELNVNALLLGDSALYLCASSPGLSTYEQYFGPGTRLTVT.

The chain employs TRBV5-4 and TRBJ2-1, with TRBD1 identical over 9 bases. The CDR3 covers 16 residues. J was trimmed by 7 bases and V by 1 base; bases with no gene match: 9. The germline V gene encodes CDR1 SGHNT and CDR2 YYREEE (reference sequence). CDR3 DNA: TGTGCCAGCAGCTTGTACCGACAGGGGGATAAGAATGAGCAGTTCTTC. Its translation: CASSLYRQGDKNEQFF. Variable domain in full (rest from reference TRBV5-4 and TRBJ2-1): ETGVTQSPTHLIKTRGQQVTLRCSSQSGHNTVSWYQQALGQGPQFIFQYYREEENGRGNFPPRFSGLQFPNYSSELNVNALELDDSALYLCASSLYRQGDKNEQFFGPGTRLTVL.

J is TRBJ1-2 and V is TRBV5-1; tentatively, D is TRBD1 (5 bases). Germline CDR1 and CDR2: SGHRS and YFSETQ. This CDR3 contains 13 residues. V shed 4 bases and J shed 3 bases, with 10 bases lying between them. The CDR3: CASSPGNYYGYTF. CDR3 in DNA: TGCGCCAGCAGCCCAGGGAATTACTATGGCTACACCTTC.

This clone was seen a handful of times. J is TRBJ1-1 and V is TRBV7-3, with 10 bases lining up with TRBD1. Germline-derived CDR1 and CDR2 are SGHTA and FQGTGA. V lost 5 bases and J lost 7; bases outside the gene matches: 10. This CDR3 has 15 residues. The DNA for the CDR3 is TGTGCCAGCAGCCCTATGGGACAGGGGATAGGTGAAGCTTTCTTT. Amino acids: CASSPMGQGIGEAFF. Full variable domain (outside the CDR3, taken from reference TRBV7-3 and TRBJ1-1): GAGVSQTPSNKVTEKGKYVELRCDPISGHTALYWYRQSLGQGPEFLIYFQGTGAADDSGLPNDRFFAVRPEGSVSTLKIQRTERGDSAVYLCASSPMGQGIGEAFFGQGTRLTVV.

This sequence joins TRBV3-1 (or the pseudogene TRBV3-2) and TRBJ2-7, with 9 bases identical to TRBD1. This CDR3 has 15 residues. Germline lookup yields CDR1 LGHDT and CDR2 YNNKEL (reference sequence). Losses at the gene ends were 5 bases for V and 5 bases for J; bases not matched to a gene: 10. The CDR3 coding sequence is TGTGCCAGCAGCTACTCCGGGACAGGGAATGACGAGCAGTACTTC. Its translation is CASSYSGTGNDEQYF.

In its sample, this clone was seen a few times. The chain has TRBV29-1 and TRBJ2-5; a possible D gene is TRBD2 (6 bases). Germline V CDR1 and CDR2: SQVTM, ANQGSEA. The CDR3 contains 13 residues. V lost 3 bases and J lost 3, with 11 bases in between. CDR3 protein: CSVDDGGKETQYF. CDR3 DNA sequence: TGCAGCGTTGATGATGGCGGGAAAGAGACCCAGTACTTC.

V and J are TRBV7-6 and TRBJ2-2; D is uncertain. The V gene lost 2 bases and the J gene lost 4 bases, with 5 bases spanning the gap. CDR1 is SGHVS, CDR2 FNYEAQ, per germline. This CDR3 region has 13 residues. In nucleotides, the CDR3 is TGTGCCAGCAGCTTACGCAGCACCGGGGAGCTGTTTTTT. Translated: CASSLRSTGELFF.

This clone has more than one count but fewer than ten. The V and J genes are TRBV7-6 and TRBJ2-2, with 15 bases lining up with TRBD2. Germline V gene sequence: CDR1 SGHVS, CDR2 FNYEAQ. V was clipped by 4 bases and J by 1 base; unmatched bases: 1. CDR3 length: 17 residues. This chain's CDR3 is CASSSGLAGGNTGELFF. The DNA of the CDR3 is TGTGCCAGCAGCTCGGGACTAGCGGGGGGGAACACCGGGGAGCTGTTTTTT.

The gene calls are TRBV18 and TRBJ1-1; 8 bases are shared with TRBD1. V trimming: 3 bases; J trimming: 1 base; junction bases outside the gene matches: 7. The CDR3 is made up of 16 amino acids. The germline V gene has CDR1 KGHSH and CDR2 LQKENI. The CDR3 reads CASSPPPQGANTEAFF. The DNA of the CDR3 is TGTGCCAGCTCACCCCCACCCCAGGGGGCGAACACTGAAGCTTTCTTT. The full variable domain, rest sourced from reference TRBV18 and TRBJ1-1, is NAGVMQNPRHLVRRRGQEARLRCSPMKGHSHVYWYRQLPEEGLKFMVYLQKENIIDESGMPKERFSAEFPKEGPSILRIQQVVRGDSAAYFCASSPPPQGANTEAFFGQGTRLTVV.